Following are 8 T cell receptor beta chains from one sample sequenced in a study of blood T cell repertoires in COVID-19. The data were produced by immunoSEQ multiplex PCR, yet TCRdb's version contains in-frame clones alone and is incomplete. The sample lists over 70,000 clones; 70% to 80% were seen once. Sequenced sample: peripheral blood. Receptor source: a human donor in a cohort sampled during active COVID-19.

This sequence joins TRBV19 and TRBJ1-4; TRBD1 matches 7 bases. The CDR3 extends over 14 amino acids. Germline V gives CDR1 LNHDA, CDR2 SQIVND (reference sequence). J lost 8 bases, V lost 7 bases, and 10 bases had no gene match. The CDR3 loop is CASNKGARGEKLFF. CDR3 DNA sequence: TGTGCCAGTAACAAGGGGGCGCGTGGGGAAAAACTGTTTTTT.

The rearrangement joins TRBV7-2 to TRBJ1-5; D is uncertain. The CDR3 length is 13 residues. Germline V gene lookup returns CDR1 SGHTA and CDR2 FQGNSA. V was clipped by 1 base and J by 7 bases, with 8 bases between them. In DNA form, the CDR3 reads TGTGCCAGCAGCTTAGGCACGGGGCAGCCCCAGCATTTT. Translated: CASSLGTGQPQHF.

CDR3 nucleotide sequence: TGTGCCAGCAGCCGACAGGGGGCGGGCTACACCTTC. It codes for CASSRQGAGYTF. The chain links TRBV28 to TRBJ1-2; TRBD1 agrees at 10 bases. Germline-derived CDR1 and CDR2 are MDHEN and SYDVKM. This CDR3 comprises 12 residues. V shed 6 bases, J shed 8 bases, and the junction held 3 bases outside the gene matches.

This clone was seen just once. The V call is TRBV28, the J call TRBJ2-7, with 12 bases that match TRBD1. The trim removed 6 bases at V and 4 bases at J, leaving 10 bases unmatched. Germline V gene sequence: CDR1 MDHEN, CDR2 SYDVKM. The CDR3 sequence is 16 residues long. In DNA form, the CDR3 reads TGTGCCAGCAGCCCGGCCGGGACAGGGGGCGAGTACGAGCAGTACTTC. The encoded protein is CASSPAGTGGEYEQYF. The full variable domain, its missing parts supplied by reference TRBV28 and TRBJ2-7, is DVKVTQSSRYLVKRTGEKVFLECVQDMDHENMFWYRQDPGLGLRLIYFSYDVKMKEKGDIPEGYSVSREKKERFSLILESASTNQTSMYLCASSPAGTGGEYEQYFGPGTRLTVT.

J is TRBJ1-5 and V is TRBV7-2; 9 bases map to TRBD1. V dropped 2 bases and J dropped 4; count of bases not matched to a gene: 3. The CDR3 runs 15 residues. CDR1 is SGHTA and CDR2 is FQGNSA in the germline V gene. The CDR3: CASSLTGGRNQPQHF. For the CDR3, the DNA is TGTGCCAGCAGCTTAACAGGGGGCCGGAATCAGCCCCAGCATTTT.

This clone has only one observation. J is TRBJ1-5 and V is TRBV28, with 7 bases fitting TRBD1. J was trimmed by 3 bases and V by 4 bases; bases with no gene match: 6. From germline, CDR1 is MDHEN and CDR2 SYDVKM. This CDR3 comprises 15 residues. The CDR3 spells CASSSPTGLNQPQHF. In nucleotides, the CDR3 is TGTGCCAGCAGTTCCCCGACAGGGCTCAATCAGCCCCAGCATTTT. Combining the CDR3 with reference TRBV28 and TRBJ1-5 gives the whole variable domain DVKVTQSSRYLVKRTGEKVFLECVQDMDHENMFWYRQDPGLGLRLIYFSYDVKMKEKGDIPEGYSVSREKKERFSLILESASTNQTSMYLCASSSPTGLNQPQHFGDGTRLSIL.

This chain connects TRBV7-3 to TRBJ2-3, with a tentative D call TRBD1 (6 bases). Trimming stripped 5 bases from V and 5 bases from J, with 8 bases between. CDR1 is SGHTA and CDR2 is FQGTGA in the germline V gene. The CDR3 contains 12 residues. The CDR3 spells CASSPDRDTQYF. The DNA of the CDR3 is TGTGCCAGCAGCCCGGACAGAGATACGCAGTATTTT.

The rearrangement joins TRBV5-1 to TRBJ1-1; a possible D gene is TRBD1 (5 bases). The germline V and J ends were trimmed by 0 bases and 2 bases, with 11 bases remaining between them. Germline CDR1 reads SGHRS; CDR2 reads YFSETQ. The CDR3 sequence is 15 residues long. The CDR3 nucleotides are TGCGCCAGCAGCTTGGGACAGACTAGAAACACTGAAGCTTTCTTT. This encodes CASSLGQTRNTEAFF.